Following are 22 T cell receptor beta chains from one sample sequenced in a study of shared clonotypes between healthy human individuals. The method was immunoSEQ multiplex PCR; TCRdb's version includes in-frame clones alone and lacks a portion of them. The sample consists of 1.5 million to 2.5 million clones, about 94% of them appearing once. Positively selected for CCR7, the CD45RO-negative cells used as naive CD8 cells excluded terminally differentiated effector memory CD45RA+ cells. What was sequenced was naive CD8+ T cells sorted from blood. All receptors derive from a man younger than 30 in good health.

CDR3 protein: CAISESTGSTEKLFF. CDR3 nucleotide sequence: TGTGCCATCAGTGAGTCTACAGGGTCCACTGAAAAACTGTTTTTT. The V gene is TRBV10-3, the J gene TRBJ1-4; tentative D call: TRBD1 (6 bases). This CDR3 has 15 residues. The germline V gene encodes CDR1 ENHRY and CDR2 SYGVKD. The V gene lost 0 bases and the J gene lost 7 bases, with 12 bases spanning the gap.

This chain joins TRBV9 and TRBJ1-5, with no clear D. V gave up 0 bases and J gave up 6 bases, with 10 bases separating them. CDR1 is SGDLS, CDR2 YYNGEE, per germline. The CDR3 is 14 residues long. The CDR3 nucleotides read TGTGCCAGCAGCGTAGTTGGAGGGAGTCAGCCCCAGCATTTT. It translates to CASSVVGGSQPQHF. Full variable domain (missing parts from reference TRBV9 and TRBJ1-5): DSGVTQTPKHLITATGQRVTLRCSPRSGDLSVYWYQQSLDQGLQFLIQYYNGEERAKGNILERFSAQQFPDLHSELNLSSLELGDSALYFCASSVVGGSQPQHFGDGTRLSIL.

The chain has TRBV5-6 and TRBJ1-4; tentative D call: TRBD1 (5 bases). Germline V gene data show CDR1 as SGHDT and CDR2 as YYEEEE. The length of the CDR3 is 15 residues. Trimming removed 3 bases from V and 8 bases from J, with 17 bases in between. CDR3 in amino acids: CASSSGRGEWEKLFF. The CDR3 DNA reads as TGTGCCAGCAGCTCTGGACGGGGGGAATGGGAAAAACTGTTTTTT.

This rearrangement joins TRBV9 to TRBJ2-7, with 14 bases identical to TRBD2. Germline CDR1 SGDLS, CDR2 YYNGEE. The V and J ends lost 4 bases and 3 bases, in that order; junction bases with no gene match: 3. The CDR3 has 15 residues. CDR3 residues: CASSIGTSGSYEQYF. CDR3 nucleotides: TGTGCCAGCAGCATCGGGACTAGCGGGAGCTACGAGCAGTACTTC.

The J gene is TRBJ1-6, the V gene TRBV10-3; D gene uncertain. Germline V gene data show CDR1 as ENHRY and CDR2 as SYGVKD. V lost 0 bases and J lost 9, with 12 bases in between. The CDR3 contains 15 residues. CDR3 amino acids: CAISESWGEGSPLHF. The DNA for the CDR3 is TGTGCCATCAGTGAGTCGTGGGGTGAGGGTTCACCCCTCCACTTT.

The chain has TRBV5-1 and TRBJ2-7, with 11 bases aligning to TRBD2. Looked up from germline, CDR1 is SGHRS and CDR2 is YFSETQ. Trimming at V came to 4 bases and at J to 4 bases, leaving 7 bases not matched to a gene. The CDR3 totals 15 residues. In DNA, the CDR3 is TGCGCCAGCAGCACCCCGGGACTAGCGGAATACGAGCAGTACTTC. Protein: CASSTPGLAEYEQYF.

This clone was seen a single time. CDR3: CASSLKPGTAEETQYF. In nucleotides, the CDR3 is TGTGCCAGCAGCTTGAAGCCAGGGACGGCCGAAGAGACCCAGTACTTC. This sequence joins TRBV5-8 and TRBJ2-5; D assignment may be TRBD1 or TRBD2 (5 bases each). Trimming removed 1 base at V and 3 bases at J, with 16 bases between. The CDR3 has 16 residues. Germline CDR1 and CDR2: SGHTS and YDEGEE.

About this clone: This CDR3 is also generated by other DNA sequences in the sample. The chain is built from TRBV7-9 and TRBJ2-7; either TRBD1 or TRBD2 may supply D (5 bases each). The ends were cut back, 0 bases at V and 2 bases at J, with 5 bases in the middle. Germline V CDR1 and CDR2: SEHNR, FQNEAQ (reference sequence). This CDR3 region has 13 residues. CDR3 loop: CASSLAGPYEQYF. For the CDR3, the DNA is TGTGCCAGCAGCTTAGCGGGACCCTACGAGCAGTACTTC.

The rearrangement links TRBV9 to TRBJ2-3, with D possibly being TRBD1 or TRBD2 (5 bases each). CDR3 length: 14 amino acids. The V gene's germline CDR1 is SGDLS and CDR2 YYNGEE. The V end was cut by 0 bases, the J end by 5 bases, with 10 bases between. CDR3 residues: CASSVGSGGDTQYF. For the CDR3, the DNA is TGTGCCAGCAGCGTAGGAAGTGGGGGAGATACGCAGTATTTT.

This rearrangement joins TRBV19 to TRBJ2-2; a weak D match, TRBD2 (6 bases). The CDR3 covers 15 residues. V was shortened by 4 bases and J by 4 bases, with 13 bases between the two germline ends. Per the germline V gene, CDR1 is LNHDA and CDR2 is SQIVND (reference sequence). CDR3 nucleotides: TGTGCCAGTAGTACGGGAGTTGTGGTCACCGGGGAGCTGTTTTTT. Translation: CASSTGVVVTGELFF.

The chain uses TRBV11-2 and TRBJ2-1; D not certain. The CDR3 loop spans 11 amino acids. In germline, CDR1 is SGHAT, CDR2 FQNNGV. Trimming removed 3 bases from V and 8 bases from J, with 5 bases in between. The CDR3: CASSFKDEQFF. CDR3 DNA: TGTGCCAGCAGCTTTAAGGATGAGCAGTTCTTC.

The sample holds a few counts of this clone. Other DNA variants within this sample encode the same CDR3. The gene calls are TRBV5-1 and TRBJ1-2; D is unclear. V was clipped by 2 bases and J by 3 bases, with 8 bases between them. This CDR3 contains 13 residues. Germline CDR1 is SGHRS and CDR2 is YFSETQ. The CDR3 loop reads CASSFGGDYGYTF. The CDR3, as DNA: TGCGCCAGCAGCTTTGGCGGGGACTATGGCTACACCTTC.

The chain links TRBV28 to TRBJ2-7; 8 nucleotides align to TRBD2. V was pared by 3 bases and J by 4 bases, with 5 bases of the junction left unmatched. Germline V gives CDR1 MDHEN, CDR2 SYDVKM. The CDR3 has 14 residues. In DNA form, the CDR3 reads TGTGCCAGCAGTTTGTGGAGCGGGGGTTACGAGCAGTACTTC. Translation: CASSLWSGGYEQYF.

This clone was counted only a few times. The V and J genes are TRBV13 and TRBJ1-2, with unresolved D. The germline V gene encodes CDR1 PRHDT and CDR2 FYEKMQ (reference sequence). The V gene lost 1 base and the J gene lost 4 bases, with 4 bases spanning the gap. The CDR3 totals 12 residues. CDR3 sequence reads: CASSLDSYGYTF. CDR3 DNA sequence: TGTGCCAGCAGCTTAGACAGCTATGGCTACACCTTC.

The rearrangement uses TRBV27 and TRBJ2-5; 9 bases align to TRBD1. The CDR3 consists of 13 residues. Germline V gene lookup returns CDR1 MNHEY and CDR2 SMNVEV (reference sequence). V was clipped by 6 bases and J by 5 bases; unmatched bases: 4. This CDR3 reads CASRYRGQETQYF. The CDR3 DNA follows: TGTGCCAGCAGGTACAGGGGGCAGGAGACCCAGTACTTC.

CDR3 bases: TGTGCCAGCAGCGGTAGGAATACCTACGAGCAGTACTTC. Its protein product is CASSGRNTYEQYF. This chain joins TRBV7-9 and TRBJ2-7; no reliable D call. The germline gives CDR1 SEHNR, CDR2 FQNEAQ (reference sequence). The length of the CDR3 is 13 residues. V lost 5 bases and J 2 bases, leaving 10 bases between the germline ends.

The chain uses TRBV6-5 and TRBJ2-7; D is perhaps TRBD1 (5 bases). V was trimmed by 6 bases and J by 4 bases, leaving 16 bases between them. CDR1 MNHEY and CDR2 SVGAGI come from the germline V gene. The CDR3 runs 14 residues. The CDR3 here is CASSAWGGGYEQYF. Here the CDR3 DNA reads TGTGCCAGCAGCGCCTGGGGCGGTGGGTACGAGCAGTACTTC.

This chain joins TRBV4-1 and TRBJ2-3, with unresolved D. The CDR3 length is 13 residues. Looked up from germline, CDR1 is MGHRA and CDR2 is YSYEKL. V was cut by 4 bases and J by 2 bases, with 7 bases left in between. Here the CDR3 DNA reads TGCGCCAGCAGCCCCCGGGCCACAGATACGCAGTATTTT. Translated, it gives CASSPRATDTQYF.

This chain uses TRBV7-6 with TRBJ2-2; TRBD1 matches at 7 bases. Per germline, CDR1 SGHVS and CDR2 FNYEAQ. CDR3 size: 15 residues. The trim removed 2 bases at V and 5 bases at J, leaving 5 bases unmatched. The CDR3 loop reads CASSLHRGLTGELFF. For the CDR3, the DNA is TGTGCCAGCAGCTTACACAGGGGTTTAACCGGGGAGCTGTTTTTT.

The CDR3 reads CASSFSGGGGELFF. DNA for the CDR3: TGTGCCAGCAGCTTCAGCGGTGGTGGCGGGGAGCTGTTTTTT. The J gene is TRBJ2-2, the V gene TRBV7-9, with a weak D call TRBD2 (5 bases). The CDR3 is 14 residues long. Germline-derived CDR1 and CDR2 are SEHNR and FQNEAQ (reference sequence). Trimming pared 3 bases from V and 7 bases from J, leaving 12 bases between.

This sequence joins TRBV18 and TRBJ2-7, with D possibly called TRBD1 or TRBD2 (6 bases each). The CDR3 spans 14 residues. Germline loops: CDR1 KGHSH, CDR2 LQKENI. V was cut by 6 bases and J by 0 bases, with 12 bases left in between. Here the CDR3 reads CASSGGGSSYEQYF. The CDR3 coding sequence is TGTGCCAGCTCCGGGGGCGGCAGCTCCTACGAGCAGTACTTC.

The V gene is TRBV2, the J gene TRBJ2-3, with 9 bases identical to TRBD2. This CDR3 is 15 amino acids long. V lost 1 base to trimming and J lost 5 bases; unmatched junction nucleotides: 4. From germline, CDR1 is SNHLY and CDR2 FYNNEI. The CDR3 loop reads CASSEGPLAGDTQYF. The CDR3 bases are TGTGCCAGCAGTGAAGGGCCACTAGCGGGAGATACGCAGTATTTT. Variable domain in full (rest from reference TRBV2 and TRBJ2-3): EPEVTQTPSHQVTQMGQEVILRCVPISNHLYFYWYRQILGQKVEFLVSFYNNEISEKSEIFDDQFSVERPDGSNFTLKIRSTKLEDSAMYFCASSEGPLAGDTQYFGPGTRLTVL.